Listed below are T cell receptor beta chains from one sample, sequenced in a study of cytomegalovirus exposure and HLA in healthy donors. TCRdb's table, derived via immunoSEQ multiplex PCR, lists solely in-frame clones and lacks some. The repertoire holds roughly 180,000 clones, with approximately 81% as singletons. The source material was PBMCs. Receptor source: a male donor in good health and CMV-seronegative. Both conserved end residues are part of each CDR3. A D gene is named only where the DNA matches it firmly. Not all rows give a size; the values are once, few, many and, for expanded clones, a class.

j_call | d_call | clone_size | v_call | cdr3_aa | cdr3_nt
TRBJ1-4 | TRBD1 | NA | TRBV15 | CATSRDHEGGQGVNEKLFF | TGTGCCACCAGCAGAGATCACGAGGGCGGGCAGGGGGTTAATGAAAAACTGTTTTTT
TRBJ1-1 | NA | NA | TRBV7-2 | CASSLRRNMNTEAFF | TGTGCCAGCAGCTTACGCAGGAACATGAACACTGAAGCTTTCTTT
TRBJ1-6 | TRBD1 | NA | TRBV27 | CASSRQGSSSYNSPLHF | TGTGCCAGCAGCCGACAGGGATCGAGCTCCTATAATTCACCCCTCCACTTT
TRBJ1-2 | NA | NA | TRBV28 | CASSLLGREGGYPF | TGTGCCAGCAGTTTATTAGGGAGGGAGGGTGGCTACCCCTTC
TRBJ2-7 | NA | NA | TRBV4-1 | CASSQDPLQVSYEQYF | TGCGCCAGCAGCCAAGATCCCCTCCAGGTTAGCTACGAGCAGTACTTC
TRBJ2-1 | NA | NA | TRBV18 | CASSSPGIGYNEQFF | TGCGCCAGCTCATCCCCGGGAATAGGCTACAATGAGCAGTTCTTC
TRBJ2-7 | NA | NA | TRBV15 | CATSRDGSSEQYF | TGTGCCACCAGCAGAGATGGCTCTTCCGAGCAGTACTTC
TRBJ2-1 | TRBD2 | NA | TRBV14 | CASSQDPVLAGGPVEQFF | TGTGCCAGCAGCCAAGATCCAGTGCTAGCGGGGGGGCCAGTTGAGCAGTTCTTC
TRBJ2-1 | NA | NA | TRBV5-5 | CASSFWQYNEQFF | TGTGCCAGCAGCTTTTGGCAATACAATGAGCAGTTCTTC
TRBJ1-5 | NA | NA | TRBV6-5 | CASSYRSNQPQHF | TGTGCCAGCAGTTATCGTAGCAATCAGCCCCAGCATTTT
TRBJ2-2 | NA | NA | TRBV9 | CASSALVTTGELFF | TGTGCCAGCAGCGCCCTAGTAACCACCGGGGAGCTGTTTTTT
TRBJ2-7 | TRBD1 | NA | TRBV27 | CASSRGTGATYEQYF | TGTGCCAGCAGCCGGGGGACAGGGGCGACCTACGAGCAGTACTTC
TRBJ1-5 | NA | once | TRBV6-1 | CASRGGGEGQPQHF | TGTGCCAGCAGAGGAGGGGGGGAGGGTCAGCCCCAGCATTTT
TRBJ2-2 | NA | NA | TRBV7-2 | CASSLKSGSYTGELFF | TGTGCCAGCAGCTTAAAGTCGGGATCTTACACCGGGGAGCTGTTTTTT
TRBJ1-4 | TRBD1 | NA | TRBV7-9 | CSSSLAGDRLFF | TGTTCCAGCAGCTTAGCGGGGGACAGGCTGTTTTTT
TRBJ2-1 | NA | NA | TRBV19 | CASSPILNSYEQFF | TGTGCCAGTAGTCCGATACTGAATAGCTATGAGCAGTTCTTC
TRBJ2-1 | NA | NA | TRBV19 | CASTRTRDTYNEQFF | TGTGCCAGTACCCGGACCAGGGACACCTACAATGAGCAGTTCTTC
TRBJ1-3 | NA | NA | TRBV6-1 | CASKFGRPSGNTIYF | TGTGCCAGCAAATTCGGGAGGCCCTCTGGAAACACCATATATTTT
TRBJ2-1 | TRBD1 | NA | TRBV29-1 | CSVLPGQRYNEQFF | TGCAGCGTCCTACCGGGACAGCGCTACAATGAGCAGTTCTTC
TRBJ2-7 | NA | once | TRBV2 | CASSEAGGLLDEQYF | TGTGCCAGCAGTGAAGCGGGGGGGCTTTTAGACGAGCAGTACTTC
TRBJ1-1 | NA | NA | TRBV11-2 | CASSLVGWAFF | TGTGCCAGCAGCTTAGTTGGCTGGGCTTTCTTT
TRBJ2-2 | NA | NA | TRBV19 | CASSIAGVTGELFF | TGTGCCAGTAGTATAGCGGGGGTCACCGGGGAGCTGTTTTTT
TRBJ2-2 | TRBD2 | once | TRBV7-3 | CASSFAASGTGGELFF | TGTGCCAGCAGCTTTGCGGCTAGCGGGACGGGCGGGGAGCTGTTTTTT
TRBJ1-1 | NA | NA | TRBV15 | CATSRPGQNTEAFF | TGTGCCACCAGCAGACCAGGACAGAACACTGAAGCTTTCTTT
TRBJ2-3 | TRBD1 | NA | TRBV7-2 | CASSLAGTGDPTDTQYF | TGTGCCAGCAGCTTAGCTGGGACAGGGGACCCCACAGATACGCAGTATTTT
TRBJ1-5 | NA | once | TRBV7-9 | CASSPDSPVYSNQPQHF | TGTGCCAGCAGCCCGGACAGCCCCGTTTATAGCAATCAGCCCCAGCATTTT
TRBJ2-7 | NA | NA | TRBV27 | CASSSWQGYEQYF | TGTGCCAGCAGTTCTTGGCAGGGGTACGAGCAGTACTTC
TRBJ2-1 | TRBD2 | NA | TRBV29-1 | CSVEGLAGVISYNEQFF | TGCAGCGTCGAGGGACTAGCGGGAGTAATCTCCTACAATGAGCAGTTCTTC
TRBJ2-3 | TRBD2 | NA | TRBV19 | CASSILAGAGTDTQYF | TGTGCCAGTAGTATTCTAGCGGGGGCCGGCACAGATACGCAGTATTTT
TRBJ2-3 | NA | many | TRBV6-4 | CASSDSNDITDTQYF | TGTGCCAGCAGTGACTCGAATGACATCACAGATACGCAGTATTTT
TRBJ2-7 | TRBD2 | NA | TRBV27 | CAIPRAGGAEQYF | TGTGCCATCCCCCGAGCGGGGGGCGCGGAGCAGTACTTC
TRBJ1-1 | NA | few | TRBV20-1 | CSASRGTRAFF | TGCAGTGCGTCTAGGGGGACGCGAGCTTTCTTT
TRBJ2-1 | TRBD2 | once | TRBV28 | CASSTSGLAVRSSYNEQFF | TGTGCCAGCAGCACTTCGGGACTAGCGGTCCGAAGCTCCTACAATGAGCAGTTCTTC
TRBJ2-2 | TRBD1 | NA | TRBV6-1 | CASSEWTGATGELFF | TGTGCCAGCAGTGAATGGACAGGAGCTACCGGGGAGCTGTTTTTT
TRBJ2-5 | NA | NA | TRBV21-1 | CASSKWPPDTQETQYF | TGTGCCAGCAGCAAATGGCCCCCAGATACCCAAGAGACCCAGTACTTC
TRBJ1-1 | NA | NA | TRBV18 | CASSPGLSPNTEAFF | TGTGCCAGCTCACCGGGCCTTTCCCCGAACACTGAAGCTTTCTTT
TRBJ2-1 | NA | NA | TRBV2 | CASSDLVVGSEQFF | TGTGCCAGCAGTGATTTAGTAGTGGGGAGTGAGCAGTTCTTC
TRBJ2-5 | NA | few | TRBV27 | CASSNPSETQYF | TGTGCCAGCAGTAATCCTTCGGAGACCCAGTACTTC
TRBJ2-5 | TRBD2 | NA | TRBV2 | CASSGLAGVETQYF | TGTGCCAGCAGTGGACTAGCGGGGGTTGAGACCCAGTACTTC